The next 19 T cell receptor beta chains were all read from a single sample in a study of a mutant IDH1 vaccine in newly diagnosed glioma (dated by TCRdb to the early 2020s). These TCRs' antigens remain unknown. What this sample's time point label stands for: week 47, end of study. Every vaccine dose consisted of 300 ug of a 20-mer mutant IDH1 peptide in Montanide, administered subcutaneously together with topical imiquimod. Preparation of the library involved the immunoSEQ multiplex PCR assay. TCRdb stores this immuneACCESS table with in-frame sequences only. Part of the clones is absent; in the studies checked, under half of the shortfall reflects unresolved V genes, and no reason is known for the rest. In all, the sample holds 20,000 to 25,000 clones, and 80% to 85% of those were seen once. The ten largest clones take up approximately 3% of the sample. The starting material was PBMCs, obtained from a glioma patient whose treatment included an IDH1 peptide vaccine. The source is a middle-aged man with glioma.

A single count supports this clone. The V gene is TRBV4-3, the J gene TRBJ2-7, with D possibly matching TRBD1 (6 bases). The germline CDR1 and CDR2 sequences are LGHNA and YSLEER. CDR3 length equals 16 residues. Between the trimmed V and J ends, which lost 4 bases and 1 base, there was a span of 17 bases. The CDR3, as DNA: TGCGCCAGCAGCCGGGACACCGCCTTGCCTTCCTACGAGCAGTACTTC. It codes for CASSRDTALPSYEQYF.

V gene TRBV9 combines with J gene TRBJ2-2; D uncertain. The CDR3 runs to 17 residues. Per germline, CDR1 SGDLS and CDR2 YYNGEE. V was pared by 0 bases and J by 0 bases, with 12 bases between. The CDR3 nucleotides are TGTGCCAGCAGCGTAGCAATAGCAGACGCGAACACCGGGGAGCTGTTTTTT. It encodes CASSVAIADANTGELFF.

V is TRBV7-8 and J is TRBJ1-1; D call uncertain. CDR1 and CDR2 from the germline V gene are SGHVS and FQNEAQ. Trimming removed 3 bases at V and 3 bases at J, with 5 bases between. The length of the CDR3 is 12 residues. The CDR3 nucleotides are TGTGCCAGCAGCTTTGGGGACACTGAAGCTTTCTTT. As protein: CASSFGDTEAFF.

The chain joins TRBV15 to TRBJ2-7; D might be TRBD1 (5 bases). V was cut by 0 bases and J by 3 bases, with 12 bases left in between. The germline gives CDR1 LNHNV, CDR2 YYDKDF (reference sequence). The length of the CDR3 is 15 residues. The CDR3 sequence is CATSRDLQGDYEQYF. CDR3 DNA: TGTGCCACCAGCAGAGATCTGCAGGGCGACTACGAGCAGTACTTC.

The chain is built from TRBV19 and TRBJ2-2; 7 nucleotides line up with TRBD2. Germline-derived CDR1 and CDR2 are LNHDA and SQIVND (reference sequence). V was pared by 3 bases and J by 0 bases, with 4 bases of the junction left unmatched. The CDR3 runs 16 residues. In DNA, the CDR3 is TGTGCCAGTAGTATGGAGCGGGGTTCGAACACCGGGGAGCTGTTTTTT. It specifies CASSMERGSNTGELFF. The full variable domain, its missing parts supplied by reference TRBV19 and TRBJ2-2, is DGGITQSPKYLFRKEGQNVTLSCEQNLNHDAMYWYRQDPGQGLRLIYYSQIVNDFQKGDIAEGYSVSREKKESFPLTVTSAQKNPTAFYLCASSMERGSNTGELFFGEGSRLTVL.

This chain connects TRBV5-1 to TRBJ2-7, with D perhaps matching TRBD1 (6 bases). Germline CDR1 is SGHRS and CDR2 is YFSETQ. The CDR3 is made up of 18 amino acids. Trimming stripped 4 bases from V and 7 bases from J, with 30 bases between. This CDR3 reads CASSPGTTTTRDRGEQYF. The CDR3 nucleotides are TGCGCCAGCAGCCCCGGGACAACCACTACTAGGGACCGCGGGGAGCAGTACTTC.

DNA for the CDR3: TGCAGCGTTGTTCAGTTAGGGGCCAACGTCCTGACTTTC. It codes for CSVVQLGANVLTF. V usage is TRBV29-1 and J usage is TRBJ2-6; no clear D gene. Germline CDR1 and CDR2: SQVTM and ANQGSEA. The germline V and J ends were trimmed by 4 bases and 4 bases, with 8 bases remaining between them. This CDR3 has 13 amino acids.

The rearrangement uses TRBV5-4 and TRBJ2-7; 11 bases are a match to TRBD1. The CDR3 length is 15 residues. Per the germline V gene, CDR1 is SGHNT and CDR2 is YYREEE (reference sequence). V shed 4 bases and J 3 bases; nucleotides not matched to a gene: 6. This CDR3 is CASSPMGTGGYEQYF. The CDR3 nucleotides read TGTGCCAGCAGCCCCATGGGGACAGGGGGCTACGAGCAGTACTTC.

The chain has TRBV20-1 and TRBJ2-3, with D unresolved. With 6 bases removed from V and 2 bases from J, the gap between germline ends came to 6 bases. This CDR3 region has 11 residues. CDR1 DFQATT and CDR2 SNEGSKA come from the germline V gene (reference sequence). The CDR3 spells CSAQFTDTQYF. DNA for the CDR3: TGCAGTGCCCAATTCACAGATACGCAGTATTTT.

This chain uses TRBV6-5 with TRBJ2-5; D is uncertain. CDR3 length equals 13 residues. Germline V gene lookup returns CDR1 MNHEY and CDR2 SVGAGI. Trimming shortened V by 7 bases and J by 2 bases, and 11 bases separated the two germline ends. The CDR3 protein is CASKKALQETQYF. The CDR3 DNA reads as TGTGCCAGCAAGAAGGCGTTACAAGAGACCCAGTACTTC.

The rearrangement uses TRBV6-1 and TRBJ1-2; tentative D call: TRBD1 (5 bases). CDR1 is MNHNS, CDR2 SASEGT, per germline. The CDR3 is 15 amino acids. Deletions cut 2 bases from V and 7 bases from J, with 17 bases between. CDR3 nucleotide sequence: TGTGCCAGCAGTGAACTTCGTCGATGGCAGGGTGGCTACACCTTC. It specifies CASSELRRWQGGYTF.

In this sample, this clone turned up a few times. The chain employs TRBV5-6 and TRBJ2-1; 7 bases map to TRBD2. Germline-derived CDR1 and CDR2 are SGHDT and YYEEEE. The trim removed 6 bases at V and 2 bases at J, leaving 11 bases unmatched. CDR3 length: 16 residues. The CDR3 DNA follows: TGTGCCAGCACCTGGGGGTTACGGGGGGCCTACAATGAGCAGTTCTTC. This codes for CASTWGLRGAYNEQFF.

This clone was counted between two and nine times. The chain has TRBV5-1 and TRBJ2-1; D gene uncertain. CDR3 size: 11 residues. Trimming left V 0 bases short and J 10 bases short, with 5 bases between. The germline gives CDR1 SGHRS, CDR2 YFSETQ. This chain's CDR3 is CASSLGNEQFF. The CDR3 DNA reads TGCGCCAGCAGCTTGGGGAACGAGCAGTTCTTC.

The chain combines TRBV19 with TRBJ2-4, with a tentative D call TRBD2 (6 bases). V was cut by 3 bases and J by 6 bases, with 12 bases left in between. In germline, CDR1 is LNHDA, CDR2 SQIVND (reference sequence). CDR3 length: 14 residues. The CDR3 DNA reads TGTGCCAGTAGTATCGTTATCGGGGGAAACATTCAGTACTTC. This encodes CASSIVIGGNIQYF.

J is TRBJ2-7 and V is TRBV2; D gene uncertain. The V end was cut by 6 bases, the J end by 3 bases, with 6 bases between. Germline V CDR1 and CDR2: SNHLY, FYNNEI. CDR3 length: 11 amino acids. Written as DNA, the CDR3 is TGTGCCAGCAGGTCTTACTACGAGCAGTACTTC. Protein: CASRSYYEQYF.

The chain uses TRBV28 and TRBJ1-5, with TRBD1 as a possible D gene (6 bases). The CDR3 runs 13 residues. Germline loops: CDR1 MDHEN, CDR2 SYDVKM. V was pared by 6 bases and J by 7 bases, with 13 bases between. CDR3 sequence: CASSPDSLQPQHF. CDR3 sequence (DNA): TGTGCCAGCAGCCCGGACAGTCTCCAGCCCCAGCATTTT.

The V gene is TRBV18, the J gene TRBJ1-1; D possibly corresponds to TRBD1 (6 bases). The CDR3 loop spans 16 amino acids. V lost 3 bases to trimming and J lost 6 bases, with 20 bases between them. Per the germline V gene, CDR1 is KGHSH and CDR2 is LQKENI. The CDR3 coding sequence is TGTGCCAGCTCACCGATTAGTGCAGGGGCTGGGGCTGAAGCTTTCTTT. It yields the protein CASSPISAGAGAEAFF. Supplemented by reference TRBV18 and TRBJ1-1, the full variable domain reads NAGVMQNPRHLVRRRGQEARLRCSPMKGHSHVYWYRQLPEEGLKFMVYLQKENIIDESGMPKERFSAEFPKEGPSILRIQQVVRGDSAAYFCASSPISAGAGAEAFFGQGTRLTVV.

The chain combines TRBV7-6 with TRBJ2-2; D gene ambiguous. Trimming shortened V by 4 bases and J by 4 bases, and 7 bases separated the two germline ends. The germline CDR1 and CDR2 sequences are SGHVS and FNYEAQ. The CDR3 totals 13 residues. This CDR3 reads CASSSVGTGELFF. CDR3 nucleotides: TGTGCCAGCAGCTCTGTGGGCACCGGGGAGCTGTTTTTT. Together with reference TRBV7-6 and TRBJ2-2, the CDR3 gives the full variable domain: GAGVSQSPRYKVTKRGQDVALRCDPISGHVSLYWYRQALGQGPEFLTYFNYEAQQDKSGLPNDRFSAERPEGSISTLTIQRTEQRDSAMYRCASSSVGTGELFFGEGSRLTVL.

This rearrangement joins TRBV5-1 to TRBJ1-2; 8 positions match TRBD1. CDR1 is SGHRS, CDR2 YFSETQ, per germline. With V trimmed by 0 bases and J by 2 bases, 0 bases remained unmatched. The CDR3 loop spans 14 amino acids. CDR3 sequence (DNA): TGCGCCAGCAGCTTGGGACAGGGGAACTATGGCTACACCTTC. Amino acid sequence: CASSLGQGNYGYTF.